This passage covers 8 T cell receptor beta chains from one sample sequenced in a study of radiotherapy plus CTLA-4 blockade in lung cancer. Produced via immunoSEQ multiplex PCR; TCRdb's table is partial and in-frame only. The table lists over 50,000 clones, approximately 79% of them singletons. Sequenced here: peripheral blood, sampled from a patient treated with radiotherapy plus ipilimumab. The receptors shown here come from a human donor with non-small cell lung cancer who had a partial response to radiotherapy plus ipilimumab.

The chain employs TRBV5-4 and TRBJ1-2; D is unclear. Germline CDR1 SGHNT, CDR2 YYREEE (reference sequence). CDR3 length: 16 residues. Trimming cost V 4 bases and J 4 bases, with 20 bases left between them. The CDR3 nucleotides are TGTGCCAGCAGCCGATCCATAAGGCTGGAGGGCTATGGCTACACCTTC. Protein product: CASSRSIRLEGYGYTF.

The gene calls are TRBV10-3 and TRBJ1-1; the D is unclear. From germline, CDR1 is ENHRY and CDR2 SYGVKD. Trimming cost V 10 bases and J 0 bases, with 15 bases left between them. The CDR3 covers 14 residues. CDR3 protein: CATLGEIMNTEAFF. CDR3 coding DNA: TGTGCCACCCTCGGAGAAATTATGAACACTGAAGCTTTCTTT.

The chain joins TRBV5-1 to TRBJ1-1, with a weak D call TRBD1 (6 bases). The CDR3 runs to 15 residues. Germline CDR1 reads SGHRS; CDR2 reads YFSETQ. V lost 5 bases and J lost 5, with 19 bases in between. CDR3 coding DNA: TGCGCCAGCAGGTCCGTGGACAGCCCGAGGACTGAAGCTTTCTTT. Translation gives CASRSVDSPRTEAFF.

V and J are TRBV7-9 and TRBJ2-4, with a weak D call TRBD1 (6 bases). V lost 5 bases, J lost 0 bases, and 8 bases lay in between. Germline V lookup: CDR1 SEHNR, CDR2 FQNEAQ (reference sequence). The CDR3 covers 14 residues. The CDR3 DNA follows: TGTGCCAGCAGCCCAGGGGTAGCCAAAAACATTCAGTACTTC. It is translated as CASSPGVAKNIQYF.

The chain employs TRBV9 and TRBJ2-2; D might be TRBD2 (6 bases). From germline, CDR1 is SGDLS and CDR2 YYNGEE. The CDR3 sequence is 15 residues long. V lost 1 base and J lost 0, with 7 bases in between. In DNA form, the CDR3 reads TGTGCCAGCAGCGTAACGGGGGCGAACACCGGGGAGCTGTTTTTT. Translation gives CASSVTGANTGELFF.

The rearrangement uses TRBV4-2 and TRBJ1-1, with 7 bases aligning to TRBD1. The CDR3 consists of 17 residues. Germline assignment: CDR1 LGHNA and CDR2 YNFKEQ. With V trimmed by 1 base and J by 6 bases, 14 bases remained unmatched. This CDR3 reads CASSQGTGRGKQSEAFF. The CDR3 DNA reads TGTGCCAGCAGCCAAGGGACAGGTAGGGGGAAACAGTCTGAAGCTTTCTTT.

The CDR3 loop is CASSEYGGRNEKLFF. The CDR3 bases are TGTGCCAGCAGTGAATACGGGGGGAGGAATGAAAAACTGTTTTTT. This chain joins TRBV25-1 and TRBJ1-4; D is possibly TRBD1 (5 bases). CDR1 MGHDK and CDR2 SYGVNS come from the germline V gene. The CDR3 extends over 15 amino acids. V was trimmed by 0 bases and J by 5 bases, leaving 10 bases between them.

This clone was seen a few times. The chain joins TRBV6-1 to TRBJ2-5; 10 bases are a match to TRBD2. The CDR3 has 14 residues. Trimming took 4 bases from V and 5 from J; bases not matched to a gene: 4. In germline, CDR1 is MNHNS, CDR2 SASEGT. The CDR3 bases are TGTGCCAGCAGTGGCTCGACTAGCGGGGAGACCCAGTACTTC. Its protein product is CASSGSTSGETQYF.